These 15 T cell receptor beta chains share one sample of origin, sequenced in a study of CD8 T cells in ankylosing spondylitis. Notes on the study in general: What appeared characteristic of ankylosing spondylitis blood was a TCR beta motif of fewer than ten highly homologous variants.

TCRdb itself ran the 5' RACE reads through MiXCR, one entry per CDR3 protein. The data show some 800,000 distinct CDR3 sequences, 12% seen once. Antigen specificity for these receptors is unknown. The sequenced sample was blood, either unsorted or a sorted T cell fraction (not recorded which). Every receptor here comes from a male donor with ankylosing spondylitis.

This clonotype was detected ten times or more. The V call is TRBV10-3, the J call TRBJ2-3; 15 nucleotides agree with TRBD2. Germline CDR1 is ENHRY and CDR2 is SYGVKD. The CDR3 loop spans 16 amino acids. The V gene end was trimmed by 9 bases and the J gene end by 2 bases; junction bases not matched to a gene: 6. The CDR3 region has the DNA TGTGCCATTGGGACTAGCGGGGGGCCCCCCACAGATACGCAGTATTTT. Translating it yields CAIGTSGGPPTDTQYF.

The chain links TRBV9 to TRBJ1-2; 8 nucleotides align to TRBD1. Germline V gene lookup returns CDR1 SGDLS and CDR2 YYNGEE. This CDR3 spans 16 amino acids. The trim removed 2 bases at V and 3 bases at J, leaving 9 bases unmatched. This CDR3 is CASSVGPQGAYYGYTF. The CDR3 bases are TGTGCCAGCAGCGTGGGTCCTCAGGGGGCGTACTATGGCTACACCTTC. The whole variable domain, remainder taken from reference TRBV9 and TRBJ1-2, is DSGVTQTPKHLITATGQRVTLRCSPRSGDLSVYWYQQSLDQGLQFLIQYYNGEERAKGNILERFSAQQFPDLHSELNLSSLELGDSALYFCASSVGPQGAYYGYTFGSGTRLTVV.

The V and J genes are TRBV7-2 and TRBJ2-7; D assignment may be TRBD1 or TRBD2 (5 bases each). Germline values: CDR1 SGHTA, CDR2 FQGNSA. V lost 5 bases to trimming and J lost 1 base, with 15 bases between them. This CDR3 region has 15 residues. As DNA, the CDR3 is TGTGCCAGCAGCCCCGCGAGAGGGGCTTCCTACGAGCAGTACTTC. Translated, it gives CASSPARGASYEQYF.

This clonotype was seen a few times. This chain uses TRBV15 with TRBJ2-3; weak D call: TRBD2 (6 bases). Germline V CDR1 and CDR2: LNHNV, YYDKDF (reference sequence). There are 15 residues in the CDR3. The V end lost 1 base, the J end lost 2 bases, and 10 bases lay between the germline ends. The CDR3 sequence is CATSRVGGVTDTQYF. CDR3 DNA: TGTGCCACCAGCAGAGTTGGCGGGGTCACAGATACGCAGTATTTT.

This clonotype was found a few times. The rearrangement joins TRBV7-2 to TRBJ1-1; D is perhaps TRBD1 (6 bases). Per the germline V gene, CDR1 is SGHTA and CDR2 is FQGNSA. Trimming took off 5 bases at V and 4 bases at J, with 14 bases between the two ends. The CDR3 consists of 14 residues. The CDR3 nucleotides read TGTGCCAGCAGCGCCCAGGGGATCGGCACTGAAGCTTTCTTT. Protein product: CASSAQGIGTEAFF.

The chain uses TRBV5-1 and TRBJ2-3; D gene uncertain. This CDR3 comprises 14 residues. The V and J ends lost 0 bases and 2 bases respectively, with 7 bases between them. Germline CDR1 and CDR2: SGHRS and YFSETQ. The CDR3 DNA follows: TGCGCCAGCAGCTTGGAAGCCACCACAGATACGCAGTATTTT. This gives the protein CASSLEATTDTQYF.

This clonotype turned up a few times. The conserved closing phenylalanine or tryptophan is absent in this CDR3, likely reflecting a read error. The chain employs TRBV28 and TRBJ1-1, with D perhaps TRBD1 (6 bases). Trimming took off 4 bases at V and 10 bases at J, with 13 bases between the two ends. Germline V gene lookup returns CDR1 MDHEN and CDR2 SYDVKM. This CDR3 has 12 residues. The CDR3 DNA reads TGTGCCAGCAGTTCTACAGGGCGAGGAGCTTTCTCT. Protein: CASSSTGRGAFS.

This clonotype was counted many times. This rearrangement joins TRBV29-1 to TRBJ2-1, with 15 bases matching TRBD2. After removal of 6 bases from V and 12 bases from J, the junction contained 9 bases not matched to a gene. The germline V gene encodes CDR1 SQVTM and CDR2 ANQGSEA. The CDR3 sequence is 14 residues long. CDR3 region: CSVKGLAGGPGQFF. Written as DNA, the CDR3 is TGCAGCGTGAAAGGACTAGCGGGAGGGCCCGGGCAGTTCTTC.

This clonotype has more than one count but fewer than ten. The chain employs TRBV10-3 and TRBJ2-7; TRBD1 matches at 9 bases. The germline CDR1 and CDR2 sequences are ENHRY and SYGVKD. This CDR3 is built from 15 residues. Trimming removed 7 bases from V and 0 bases from J; junction bases left unmatched: 7. DNA of the CDR3: TGTGCCATCAATAACAGGGGGCGGAACTCCTACGAGCAGTACTTC. Protein sequence: CAINNRGRNSYEQYF.

This clonotype was seen at least ten times. CDR3 nucleotides: TGTGCCAGCAGCATGGACCCTAAACTACCCCAGCATTTT. Translation gives CASSMDPKLPQHF. The J gene is TRBJ1-5, the V gene TRBV12-3 or TRBV12-4; the D is unclear. V was shortened by 6 bases and J by 10 bases, with 16 bases between the two germline ends. The CDR3 is 13 residues long.

This clonotype has more than one count but fewer than ten. DNA for the CDR3: TGTGCCATCAGTGAGTCGGAGGGCAGGGATGGGCAGTACTTC. It encodes CAISESEGRDGQYF. This chain links TRBV10-3 with TRBJ2-7; a weak D match, TRBD2 (6 bases). With 0 bases removed from V and 9 bases from J, the gap between germline ends came to 15 bases. This CDR3 is 14 amino acids long. Germline assignment: CDR1 ENHRY and CDR2 SYGVKD.

This clonotype was seen only a few times. The rearrangement uses TRBV6-1 and TRBJ2-3, with TRBD1 as a possible D gene (6 bases). V lost 6 bases and J 0 bases, leaving 10 bases between the germline ends. Germline V CDR1 and CDR2: MNHNS, SASEGT. The CDR3 covers 14 residues. CDR3 nucleotide sequence: TGTGCCAGCAGACGGGACACAAGCACAGATACGCAGTATTTT. Its translation: CASRRDTSTDTQYF.

This clonotype was seen a handful of times. The rearrangement links TRBV6-6 to TRBJ2-5, with 9 bases lining up with TRBD2. The CDR3 has 12 residues. Germline V gene data show CDR1 as MNHNY and CDR2 as SVGAGI (reference sequence). Written as DNA, the CDR3 is TGTGGGGTGGGACTAGCAGGAGAGACCCAGTACTTC. The encoded protein is CGVGLAGETQYF.

There are many counts of this clonotype. The rearrangement links TRBV7-2 to TRBJ1-2; TRBD1 is a possible D gene (6 bases). V lost 5 bases to trimming and J lost 6 bases, with 13 bases between them. In germline, CDR1 is SGHTA, CDR2 FQGNSA. The CDR3 is 13 amino acids. The CDR3 sequence: CASSPPGAHGYTF. The CDR3 DNA reads TGTGCCAGCAGCCCCCCGGGGGCACATGGCTACACCTTC.

This clonotype was counted ten times or more. The CDR3 loop reads CASSLESRDAQYF. For the CDR3, the DNA is TGTGCCAGCAGCTTAGAGTCGAGGGACGCTCAGTACTTC. The rearrangement joins TRBV7-2 to TRBJ2-4; the D gene could be TRBD1 or TRBD2 (5 bases each). Germline V gene sequence: CDR1 SGHTA, CDR2 FQGNSA. V was shortened by 1 base and J by 12 bases, with 13 bases between the two germline ends. The CDR3 totals 13 residues.